The 13 T cell receptor beta chains in this list originate from one sample, sequenced in a study of CXCR3-negative and CXCR3-positive naive CD8 T cells. TRB cDNA libraries were made by UMI-labeled 5' RACE. From the 5' RACE reads, TCRdb lists one entry per CDR3 protein and no DNA. This sample's table reports just over 3,500 distinct CDR3 sequences. The sequencing input was naive CXCR3- CD8+ T cells from blood. The subset was: CD45RO-CCR7+CD27+CD95- naive CD8+ T cells lacking CXCR3 (TNR3-). These receptor sequences come from a human donor in good health. Some clones in this sample may be carry-over from other donors' samples.

The chain has TRBV7-9 and TRBJ2-3; the D gene TCRdb calls, TRBD1, cannot be checked with no DNA. The CDR3 length is 14 residues. Germline-derived CDR1 and CDR2 are SEHNR and FQNEAQ (reference sequence). CDR3 in amino acids: CASRPGPGTDTQYF.

The chain links TRBV5-6 to TRBJ1-2; TCRdb selects TRBD1, and the lack of DNA leaves this call unchecked. The CDR3 spans 17 residues. The germline V gene encodes CDR1 SGHDT and CDR2 YYEEEE. The CDR3 loop reads CASRQKPQGPNPYGYTF.

Judged by frequency, this clonotype is medium-sized. The chain is built from TRBV4-1 and TRBJ2-5. The germline V gene encodes CDR1 MGHRA and CDR2 YSYEKL. The CDR3 has 15 residues. CDR3 amino acids: CASSQGVGYQETQYF.

Judged by frequency, this clonotype is medium-sized. The chain is built from TRBV29-1 and TRBJ2-5. The length of the CDR3 is 14 residues. Germline assignment: CDR1 SQVTM and CDR2 ANQGSEA. The CDR3 protein is CSVGQMGRQETQYF.

Measured by frequency, this clonotype is medium-sized. The chain employs TRBV4-2 and TRBJ1-5. This CDR3 contains 13 residues. CDR1 is LGHNA, CDR2 YNFKEQ, per germline. The CDR3 is CASSQGANQPQHF.

This clonotype counts as medium-sized by frequency. This chain uses TRBV29-1 with TRBJ2-1; TCRdb's assignment of TRBD2 cannot be checked, as there is no DNA. The length of the CDR3 is 13 residues. Germline CDR1 and CDR2: SQVTM and ANQGSEA. This CDR3 reads CSVSGRATNEQFF.

V gene TRBV5-6 combines with J gene TRBJ2-5; there is no DNA to check the TCRdb D call of TRBD1. Per the germline V gene, CDR1 is SGHDT and CDR2 is YYEEEE. CDR3 length equals 15 residues. CDR3 in amino acids: CASSSDRGRWETQYF.

This clonotype is identified as medium-sized from frequency. The chain carries TRBV29-1 and TRBJ2-1; the TRBD1 assignment by TCRdb is unverifiable without DNA. The CDR3 is made up of 15 amino acids. Per the germline V gene, CDR1 is SQVTM and CDR2 is ANQGSEA. Here the CDR3 reads CSAAGTELSYNEQFF.

This clonotype registers medium-sized by frequency. This chain joins TRBV27 and TRBJ2-3; no DNA is available, so the TRBD1 call from TCRdb remains unchecked. The CDR3 spans 14 residues. From germline, CDR1 is MNHEY and CDR2 SMNVEV (reference sequence). CDR3 amino acids: CASSWGSGTDTQYF.

This clonotype registers medium-sized by frequency. This chain links TRBV12-3 or TRBV12-4 with TRBJ1-2. The CDR3 contains 13 residues. CDR3 residues: CASSFAPLDGYTF.

By frequency, this clonotype is medium-sized. CDR3 in amino acids: CATLVRETQYF. This chain joins TRBV7-9 and TRBJ2-5. Germline values: CDR1 SEHNR, CDR2 FQNEAQ (reference sequence). The CDR3 loop spans 11 amino acids.

In terms of frequency, this clonotype is medium-sized (0.01 to 0.1%). The CDR3: CASSLAGGQGGQGTYEQYF. The chain couples TRBV12-3 or TRBV12-4 to TRBJ2-7; no DNA is available, so the TRBD1 call from TCRdb remains unchecked. The CDR3 runs to 19 residues.

Considering frequency, this clonotype is medium-sized. J is TRBJ2-2 and V is TRBV2; TCRdb selects TRBD1, and the lack of DNA leaves this call unchecked. Germline loops: CDR1 SNHLY, CDR2 FYNNEI. The CDR3 has 16 residues. The CDR3 spells CASSEWGGDNTGELFF.